This T cell receptor (beta chain) was captured by sequencing in a study of blood T cell repertoires in COVID-19. Sequencing used immunoSEQ multiplex PCR; TCRdb keeps in-frame clones, though not all of them. The sample includes 250,000 or so clones, roughly 81% of them seen just once. Individuals in the exposed group had encountered a COVID-19 case within 2 weeks preceding study entry. There are 17 residues in the CDR3. Looked up from germline, CDR1 is KGHDR and CDR2 is SFDVKD. V gave up 0 bases and J gave up 7 bases, with 17 bases separating them. The receptor's source is a woman between 50 and 59 years old who had been exposed to COVID-19. The sample consisted of PBMCs or T cells enriched from blood (not recorded which). The rearrangement joins TRBV24-1 to TRBJ2-2; a possible D gene is TRBD1 (7 bases). The CDR3 protein is CATSDLRRGLGNGELFF. The CDR3 DNA reads as TGTGCCACCAGTGATTTGCGGAGGGGGCTGGGGAACGGGGAGCTGTTTTTT.